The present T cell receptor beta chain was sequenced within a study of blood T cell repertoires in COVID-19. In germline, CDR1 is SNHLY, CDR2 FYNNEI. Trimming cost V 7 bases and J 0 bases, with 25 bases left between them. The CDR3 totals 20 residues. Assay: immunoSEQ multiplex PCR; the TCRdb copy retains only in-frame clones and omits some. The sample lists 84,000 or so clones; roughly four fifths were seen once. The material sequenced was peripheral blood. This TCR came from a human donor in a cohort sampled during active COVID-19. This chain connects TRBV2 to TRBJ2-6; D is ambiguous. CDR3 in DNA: TGTGCCAGCATTGTTTTCCCCCTCAAAGGCGGAACCTCTGGGGCCAACGTCCTGACTTTC. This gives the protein CASIVFPLKGGTSGANVLTF.